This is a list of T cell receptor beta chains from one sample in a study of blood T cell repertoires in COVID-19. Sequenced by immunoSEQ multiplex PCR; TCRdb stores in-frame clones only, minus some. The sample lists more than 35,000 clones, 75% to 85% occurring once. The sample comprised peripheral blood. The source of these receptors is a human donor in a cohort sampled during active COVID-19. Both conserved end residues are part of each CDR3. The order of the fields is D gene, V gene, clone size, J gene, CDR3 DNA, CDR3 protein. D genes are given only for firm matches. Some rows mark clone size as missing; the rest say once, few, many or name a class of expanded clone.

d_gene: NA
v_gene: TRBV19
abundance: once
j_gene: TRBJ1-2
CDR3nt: TGTGCCAGTAGTATAGGGATCCGACAAGTCTATGGCTACACCTTC
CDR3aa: CASSIGIRQVYGYTF

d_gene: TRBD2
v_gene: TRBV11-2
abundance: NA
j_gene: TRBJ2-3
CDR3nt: TGTGCCAGCAGCTTAGGGTATTTGGCTAGCGGGACTAACACAGATACGCAGTATTTT
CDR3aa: CASSLGYLASGTNTDTQYF

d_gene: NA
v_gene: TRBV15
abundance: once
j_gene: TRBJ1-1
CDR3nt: TGTGCCACCAGCAGATCGGCAGGGCACACTGAAGCTTTCTTT
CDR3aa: CATSRSAGHTEAFF

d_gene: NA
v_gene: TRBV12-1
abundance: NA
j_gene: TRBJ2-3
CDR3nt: TGTGCCAGCAGCTCCGGGACAGGCCTCGGCACAGATACGCAGTATTTT
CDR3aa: CASSSGTGLGTDTQYF

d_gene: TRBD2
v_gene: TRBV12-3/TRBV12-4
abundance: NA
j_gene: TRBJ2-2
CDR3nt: TGTGCCAGCAGTACTAGCGGAGCCGGGGAGCTGTTTTTT
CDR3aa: CASSTSGAGELFF

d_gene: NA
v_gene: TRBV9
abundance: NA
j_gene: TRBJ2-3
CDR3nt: TGTGCCAGCAGCGTAGGGTTCCGGGATACGCAGTATTTT
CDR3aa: CASSVGFRDTQYF

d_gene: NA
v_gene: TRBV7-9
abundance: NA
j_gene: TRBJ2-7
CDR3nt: TGTGCCAGCAGCTCCGTAGACATCTCCTACGAGCAGTACTTC
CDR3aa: CASSSVDISYEQYF

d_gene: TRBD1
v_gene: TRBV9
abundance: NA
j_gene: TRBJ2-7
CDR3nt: TGTGCCAGCAGCCCGAGGACAGGGCAGCCCGAGCAGTACTTC
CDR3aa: CASSPRTGQPEQYF

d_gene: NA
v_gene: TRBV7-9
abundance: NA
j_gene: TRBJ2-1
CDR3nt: TGTGCCAGCAGCTCCAGGGTCGACAATGAGCAGTTCTTC
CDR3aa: CASSSRVDNEQFF

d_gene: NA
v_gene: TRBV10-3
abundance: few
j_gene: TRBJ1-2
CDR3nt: TGTGCCATCAGCCTCGATGCGCGTAACTATGGCTACACCTTC
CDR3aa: CAISLDARNYGYTF

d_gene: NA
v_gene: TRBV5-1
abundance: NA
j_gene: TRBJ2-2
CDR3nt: TGCGCCAGCAGTTGGGCCACCCCTGACACCGGGGAGCTGTTTTTT
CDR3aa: CASSWATPDTGELFF

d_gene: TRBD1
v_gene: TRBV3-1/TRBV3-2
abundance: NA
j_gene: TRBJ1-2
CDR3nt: TGTGCCAGCAGCCAAGAAGGACAGGGATATGGCTACACCTTC
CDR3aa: CASSQEGQGYGYTF

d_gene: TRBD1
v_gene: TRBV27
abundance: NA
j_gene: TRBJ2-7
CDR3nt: TGTGCCAGCAGTTTAGGGGACAGGGGATCTACCTACGAGCAGTACTTC
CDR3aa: CASSLGDRGSTYEQYF

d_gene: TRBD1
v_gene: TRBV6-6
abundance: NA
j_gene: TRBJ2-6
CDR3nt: TGTGCCAGCAGCCGACCGGGACAGGGCTCTGGGGCCAACGTCCTGACTTTC
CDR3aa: CASSRPGQGSGANVLTF

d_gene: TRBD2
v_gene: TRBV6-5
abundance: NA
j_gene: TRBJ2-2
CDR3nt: TGTGCCACACAGCGGGGGGGTACTGCGTCCGGGGAGCTGTTTTTT
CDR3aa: CATQRGGTASGELFF

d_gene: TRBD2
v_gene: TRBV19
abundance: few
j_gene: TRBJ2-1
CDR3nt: TGTGCCAGTAGTACCGGAACTAGCGGGGGGGTCAATGAGCAGTTCTTC
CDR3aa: CASSTGTSGGVNEQFF

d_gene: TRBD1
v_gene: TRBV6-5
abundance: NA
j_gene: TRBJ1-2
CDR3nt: TGTGCCAGCAGACAGCAGGGGGCTAACTATGGCTACACCTTC
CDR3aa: CASRQQGANYGYTF

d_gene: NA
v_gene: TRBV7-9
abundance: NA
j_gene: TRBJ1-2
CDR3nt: TGTGCCAGCAGACCTTCCGGGTCCTACACCGTGGATGGCTACACCTTC
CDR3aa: CASRPSGSYTVDGYTF

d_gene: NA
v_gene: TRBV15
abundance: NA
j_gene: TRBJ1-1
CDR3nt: TGTGCCACCAGCAGAGAAGAGGACAGCGTTGAAGCTTTCTTT
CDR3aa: CATSREEDSVEAFF

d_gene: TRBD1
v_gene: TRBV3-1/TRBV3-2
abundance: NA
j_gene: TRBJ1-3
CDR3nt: TGTGCCAGCAGCCAAGAAGGGACAGGTGGAAACACCATATATTTT
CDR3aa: CASSQEGTGGNTIYF

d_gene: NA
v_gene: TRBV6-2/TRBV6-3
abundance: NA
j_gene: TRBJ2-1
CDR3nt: TGTGCCAGCAGTGGGCAGAAGAGCTCCTACAATGAGCAGTTCTTC
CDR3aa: CASSGQKSSYNEQFF

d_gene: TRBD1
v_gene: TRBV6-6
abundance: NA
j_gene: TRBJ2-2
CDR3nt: TGTGCCAGCAGCAGAGCGAGACAGGGCCACACCGGGGAGCTGTTTTTT
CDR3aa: CASSRARQGHTGELFF

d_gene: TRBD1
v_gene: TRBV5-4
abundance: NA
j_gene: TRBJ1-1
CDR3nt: TGTGCCAGCAGCTTGGCAGGGACAGCAAACACTGAAGCTTTCTTT
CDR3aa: CASSLAGTANTEAFF

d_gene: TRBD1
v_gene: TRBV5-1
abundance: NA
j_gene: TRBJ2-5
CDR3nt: TGCGCCAGCAGCTTGGGGGACAGGGACCAAGAGACCCAGTACTTC
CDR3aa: CASSLGDRDQETQYF

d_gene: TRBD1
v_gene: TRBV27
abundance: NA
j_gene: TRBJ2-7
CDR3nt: TGTGCCAGCATCTCTCGGGACAGTACCTCCGAGCAGTACTTC
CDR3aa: CASISRDSTSEQYF

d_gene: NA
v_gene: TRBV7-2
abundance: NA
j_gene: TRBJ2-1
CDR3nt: TGTGCCAGCAGCACGGGAGCAGCCTTAGATGAGCAGTTCTTC
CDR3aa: CASSTGAALDEQFF

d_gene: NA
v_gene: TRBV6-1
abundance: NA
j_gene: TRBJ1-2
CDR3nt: TGTGCCAGCAGTTCAAAGGGGATAGCCACAGGGTGCACCTTC
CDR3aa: CASSSKGIATGCTF

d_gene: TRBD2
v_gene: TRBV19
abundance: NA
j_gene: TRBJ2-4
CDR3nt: TGTGCCAGTAGTAGGGGGGGACTAGCGGGAGACATCAACATTCAGTACTTC
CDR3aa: CASSRGGLAGDINIQYF

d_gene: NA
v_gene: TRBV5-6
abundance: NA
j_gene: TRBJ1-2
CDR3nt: TGTGCCAGCAGCTTGGAGTGGGGGCGTAACTATGGCTACACCTTC
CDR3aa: CASSLEWGRNYGYTF

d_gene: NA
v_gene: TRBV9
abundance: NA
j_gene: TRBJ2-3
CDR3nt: TGTGCCAGCAGCGTAGGCCCAGCGGCCACAGATACGCAGTATTTT
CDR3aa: CASSVGPAATDTQYF

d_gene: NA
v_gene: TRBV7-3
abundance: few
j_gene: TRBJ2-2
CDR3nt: TGTGCCAGCAGCTTAGGTGGCGGCGGGGAGCTGTTTTTT
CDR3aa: CASSLGGGGELFF

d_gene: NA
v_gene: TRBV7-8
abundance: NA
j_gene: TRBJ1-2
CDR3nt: TGTGCCAGCAGCCGTACTGAGGCCCCTTCCTACACCTTC
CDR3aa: CASSRTEAPSYTF

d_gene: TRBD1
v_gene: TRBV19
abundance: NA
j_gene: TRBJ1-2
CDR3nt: TGTGCCAGTAGTCCTAGGACAGGCCCCTATGGCTACACCTTC
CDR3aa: CASSPRTGPYGYTF

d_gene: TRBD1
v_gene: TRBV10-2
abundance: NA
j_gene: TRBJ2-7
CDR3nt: TGCGCCAGCAGATTTTCAGGGGGCCCCTCCGAGCAGTACTTC
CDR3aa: CASRFSGGPSEQYF

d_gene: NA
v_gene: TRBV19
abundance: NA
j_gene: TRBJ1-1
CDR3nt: TGTGCCAGTAAAATTTCGGGACAAATTTCGATGAACACTGAAGCTTTCTTT
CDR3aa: CASKISGQISMNTEAFF

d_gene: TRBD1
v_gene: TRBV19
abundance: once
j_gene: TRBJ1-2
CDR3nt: TGTGCCAGTAGTAGGGACAGGCTAAGGGACCCTTATGGCTACACCTTC
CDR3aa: CASSRDRLRDPYGYTF

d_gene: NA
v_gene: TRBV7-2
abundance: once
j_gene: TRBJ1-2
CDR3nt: TGTGCCAGCAGAACCGGGCCGGGGGGCGGCTACACCTTC
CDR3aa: CASRTGPGGGYTF

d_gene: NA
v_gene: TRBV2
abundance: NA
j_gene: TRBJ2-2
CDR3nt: TGTGCCAGCAGTTCCGAGCGGATCACCGGGGAGCTGTTTTTT
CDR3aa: CASSSERITGELFF

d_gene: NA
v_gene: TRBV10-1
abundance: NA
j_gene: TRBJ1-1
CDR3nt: TGCGCCAGCAGCGCGGACAGGAACACTGAAGCTTTCTTT
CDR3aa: CASSADRNTEAFF

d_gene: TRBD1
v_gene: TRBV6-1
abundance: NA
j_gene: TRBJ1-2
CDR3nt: TGTGCCAGCAGTGAAAATCGTCAGGGGGCGGGGGATGGCTACACCTTC
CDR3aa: CASSENRQGAGDGYTF

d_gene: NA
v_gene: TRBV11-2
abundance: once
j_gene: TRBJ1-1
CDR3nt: TGTGCCAGCAGCTTTGGCAGGAAAGCTTTCTTT
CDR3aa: CASSFGRKAFF

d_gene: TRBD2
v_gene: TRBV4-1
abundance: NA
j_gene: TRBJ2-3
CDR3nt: TGCGCCAGCAGTCAACTAGCGCTCAGCACAGATACGCAGTATTTT
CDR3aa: CASSQLALSTDTQYF

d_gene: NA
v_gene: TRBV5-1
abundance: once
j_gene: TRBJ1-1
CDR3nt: TGCGCCAGCAGCTTGGGGCATGAAGGCACAGCTTGGAACACTGAAGCTTTCTTT
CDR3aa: CASSLGHEGTAWNTEAFF

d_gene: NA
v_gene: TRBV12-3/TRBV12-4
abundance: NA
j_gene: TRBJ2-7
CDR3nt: TGTGCCAGCGGGAGGGGGTACGAGCAGTACTTC
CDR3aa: CASGRGYEQYF

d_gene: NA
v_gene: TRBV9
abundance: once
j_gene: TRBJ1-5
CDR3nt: TGTGCCAGCAGCGTAGGTCCCTACAGGGACAATCAGCCCCAGCATTTT
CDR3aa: CASSVGPYRDNQPQHF